This T cell receptor beta chain was sequenced during a study of cytomegalovirus exposure and HLA in healthy donors (dated by TCRdb to the late 2010s). As for the study more broadly: An earlier analysis of roughly 500 of the donors reported approximately 260 Gb of sequence data and 117 million unique TCR beta sequences obtained from some 170 million T cells. Along with the 666-subject first cohort, a separate validation cohort of over a hundred different subjects was used. Of the 398 genotyped donors, 65% to 90% fell in the genetic ancestry cluster associated with self-reported Caucasian donors. Alongside the repertoire data, information on donor age, sex, ethnicity and CMV serostatus was compiled. The later analysis used no new phenotypic data to find candidate immune exposures, relying instead on TCR beta sequences and their occurrence across donors. Every discovery cohort repertoire had been produced on one sequencing platform. The study used immunosequencing to profile the T cell repertoires of more than 650 subjects and linked those repertoires to cytomegalovirus serostatus. HLA typing covered class I and class II loci at four-digit resolution. The number of typed donors differed by locus: roughly 629-640 for A, B, C, DRB1 and DQB1; approximately 540 for DQA1; 600 to 610 for DPA1; and roughly 450 for DPB1. On average, roughly 250,000 unique TCR beta nucleotide sequences were sequenced per donor among fewer than 500 genotyped donors of the cohort, with approximately 18% of those sequences being non-productive. A handful of DR-DQ haplotypes were handled as single units for association and clustering because linkage in the cohort was strong. The study was designed to test whether signatures of past pathogen exposure could be identified by cataloging public T cell receptors. Approximately 300 gigabases of sequencing data and approximately 93 million unique TCR sequences were included in an early release covering roughly 600 HLA-typed donors. In a later genetic analysis, genome-wide SNP genotypes for about three fifths of the 666 donors were used, and that subset was treated as a discovery cohort. A later analysis re-analyzed previously published TCR beta repertoires from about 730 donors and added high-resolution HLA genotyping to study TCR occurrence patterns. To predict cytomegalovirus infection status, the study combined high-throughput TCR immunosequencing, statistical association of individual TCRs with disease status, and machine learning. To decide whether each TCR beta V gene segment behaved as functional or pseudogenic, an earlier analysis of approximately 620 of the donors relied on high-throughput TCR beta sequencing.

Findings and caveats that apply to the study as a whole: Immune exposure information for the cohort was limited to CMV serostatus. The study listed approximately 150 TCR beta chains as associated with cytomegalovirus. Broadly in line with IMGT annotations, most TCR beta V segments showed up in productive rearrangements about 87% or about 30% of the time in an earlier analysis of several hundred of the donors. According to a later analysis, most CMV-associated TCR beta chains appeared to be HLA-restricted, and the HLA associations seemed to be driven largely by CMV exposure. A further reported finding was that TCR beta sequences accurately predicted the HLA-A and HLA-B alleles for most subjects in the first cohort. Assigning TCR associations to individual alleles was difficult when HLA alleles, especially DR and DQ, strongly co-occurred. Sequencing depth was assumed to be roughly uniform across donors in the presence/absence analyses, though that assumption may not hold. A cluster of highly shared sequence variants was judged likely to be a technical artifact of the sequencing pipeline. Fewer than 20 rarely observed V segments, including chromosome 9 orphons, were excluded from the earlier analysis of approximately 500 of the donors because counts were too low. In a later analysis, HLA-associated TCR beta chains showed more clonal expansion and lower generation probabilities than non-associated chains that were equally common. A later genetic analysis associated a missense DCLRE1C variant with V-gene and J-gene trimming of TCR beta chains, and an independent cohort replicated the association. The cohort was sequenced for TCR beta chains only, and without alpha or paired-chain data the features that could be detected were limited. A later analysis found that TCR association rates varied across HLA loci, with DRB1 alleles showing the most associated TCRs and HLA-C alleles the fewest. Compared with the roughly 710-donor mean, donors in an Asian-associated ancestry cluster had fewer N-insertions in productive TCRs, according to a later genetic analysis. A later analysis associated 16,951 TCR beta sequences with specific HLA alleles at a false discovery rate of 0.05. Most TCR sequences were observed very rarely across donors, whereas some public TCRs were present in many individuals. Several of the top co-occurrence clusters appeared to be linked to parvovirus B19, influenza, CMV and Epstein-Barr virus, according to a later analysis. Correlated functional status among segregating V segments might reflect linkage disequilibrium, but an unknown experimental factor could not be ruled out. The classifier was reported to diagnose cytomegalovirus status with high specificity and sensitivity in both the original cohort and the validation cohort. In vitro tests confirmed that a few of the cytomegalovirus-associated TCR beta chains recognize cytomegalovirus antigens. According to the authors, the approach could potentially be generalized to other disease states and immunological phenotypes. Because HLA typing was unavailable for some donors at each locus, only the typed subset was used in association tests.

About this clone itself: It lacks a known antigen. Qualities for individual bases were not recorded, and no much larger clone is one base off.

The cohort comprised approximately 700 healthy bone marrow donors. All cohort members were sampled while nominally healthy, although unrecorded immune exposures were likely present. The donor tested CMV seronegative and was one of the 352 seronegative cohort members. A peripheral blood sample was collected from each donor, and TCR beta sequencing was performed on peripheral blood mononuclear cells. The Qiagen DNeasy Blood Extraction Kit was used to extract genomic DNA from the blood cell samples. The library was produced with the immunoSEQ multiplex PCR assay. For the multiplex PCR, a mixture combining 60 forward primers for TCR Vbeta segments and 13 reverse primers for TCR Jbeta segments was used. Amplification of the CDR3 region of rearranged TCR beta genes was performed with a multiplex PCR assay on genomic DNA. On the Illumina HiSeq System, the amplified TCR beta libraries were sequenced as 87-base-pair reads. For the original study's pipeline: A later analysis counted approximately 74 million unique TCR beta chains across the 600 to 850 repertoires, and some 11 million of these chains were shared by at least two donors. Raw reads were error-corrected and collapsed into unique sequences by a nearest-neighbor algorithm in which closely related sequences were merged to remove PCR and sequencing errors. To assign V, D and J gene segments, CDR3 sequences were aligned to IMGT reference sequences. For a sequence to be retained, at least a six-nucleotide match to both a V gene segment and a J gene segment was required. Rearrangements were classified as productive when the CDR3 lacked stop codons and remained in frame with V and J, and all other rearrangements were classified as non-productive. CDR3 was defined by IMGT convention, running from the second conserved V-encoded cysteine to the conserved J-encoded phenylalanine. In an earlier analysis of around 640 of the donors, sequences lacking an unambiguous match to a single V gene segment were excluded. In an earlier analysis of about 590 of the donors, a V segment was called functional when productive rearrangements were above 56.7%, and segregating when the standard deviation between donors exceeded 5%. A statistical classification framework was developed to diagnose cytomegalovirus status using the catalog of TCR beta chain sequences. In a later analysis, TCR nucleotide sequences were compared against IMGT/GENE-DB human TR gene sequences so that V and J genes could be assigned. Using the TCRdist pipeline, a later analysis assigned CDR3 sequences along with most-parsimonious VDJ recombination scenarios. In a later analysis, each TCR beta chain was defined by its CDR3 amino acid sequence together with its V-gene family, and reads lacking a unique V-gene family were excluded. A later analysis removed 500 to 600 highly shared, low-generation-probability nucleotide sequences to deal with suspected cross-contamination and a sequencing artifact. For each public chain, a later analysis derived a clonal expansion index from normalized ranks of inferred template counts within each repertoire. In a later analysis, generation probabilities were computed with a VDJ recombination model fitted to out-of-frame rearrangements, and the resulting probabilities were checked against IGoR. A later analysis scored TCR-TCR, TCR-HLA and TCR-CMV co-occurrence with hypergeometric tests, applying a repertoire-size bias correction to TCR pairs. A later analysis estimated false discovery rates by permuting HLA or CMV assignments 20 times. In a later analysis, co-occurring TCRs were grouped using DBSCAN, with TCRdist sequence similarity added in when clustering inside HLA-allele-positive subsets. Co-occurrence clustering excluded repertoires with fewer than 30,000 or more than 120,000 public chains, plus five with anomalous nucleotide sharing. The immuneACCESS repertoire file appears here via TCRdb, limited to in-frame rearrangements. These files lack a portion of the clones; in checked studies, under half of the deficit traces to unresolved V genes, and the cause of the others is not known. The V and J calls and the clone size are those of that table, but D and trimming were determined from the DNA. The sample records over 150,000 clones, roughly 78% of which are singletons. The leading ten clones occupy under 0.75% of the sample.

Sequencing was performed on PBMCs. The TCR was taken from a boy between 10 and 17 years old in good health and CMV-seronegative.

Here the CDR3 is given as CASSQGPYYEQYF. The sequenced DNA is TGCGCCAGCAGCCAAGGTCCATACTACGAGCAGTACTTC. Rearrangement joined TRBV4-1 to TRBJ2-5, with no confidently assigned D gene. The J call is doubtful: the DNA matches TRBJ2-7 better. There are 13 amino acids in the CDR3, from cysteine to phenylalanine inclusive. CDR3 DNA is the only sequence kept; it has 39 bases, read in frame from the first base. From the germline V gene, CDR1 is MGHRA and CDR2 is YSYEKL.